This paragraph reports one TCR beta chain. This entry belongs to a study of T cells in Graves' hyperthyroidism and ophthalmopathy. The CDR3 runs to 11 residues. The germline gives CDR1 DFQATT, CDR2 SNEGSKA (reference sequence). Trimming took off 0 bases at V and 5 bases at J, with 4 bases between the two ends. Across 18 months, stable Graves' hyperthyroidism was marked by no progression to ophthalmopathy. Orbital computed tomography and thyroid ultrasound, together with serum TRAb and thyroxine and clinical symptoms, were used for diagnoses. Researchers took RNA transcripts and amplified the TCR beta CDR3 regions from them. In the first-round RT-PCR of the TCR CDR3, the HTBI primer set was used. TCRdb ran MiXCR on the multiplex PCR reads and lists one entry per CDR3 protein. The data hold hundreds of thousands of distinct CDR3 sequences, with around 42% observed a single time.

Sequencing input: peripheral blood or thyroid tissue (not recorded which). The clonotype originates from a woman aged 18-29 years with Graves' hyperthyroidism. The V call is TRBV20-1, the J call TRBJ2-5; no firm D call. The chain's CDR3 is CSAREAETQYF. CDR3 nucleotides: TGCAGTGCTAGAGAAGCGGAGACCCAGTACTTC.